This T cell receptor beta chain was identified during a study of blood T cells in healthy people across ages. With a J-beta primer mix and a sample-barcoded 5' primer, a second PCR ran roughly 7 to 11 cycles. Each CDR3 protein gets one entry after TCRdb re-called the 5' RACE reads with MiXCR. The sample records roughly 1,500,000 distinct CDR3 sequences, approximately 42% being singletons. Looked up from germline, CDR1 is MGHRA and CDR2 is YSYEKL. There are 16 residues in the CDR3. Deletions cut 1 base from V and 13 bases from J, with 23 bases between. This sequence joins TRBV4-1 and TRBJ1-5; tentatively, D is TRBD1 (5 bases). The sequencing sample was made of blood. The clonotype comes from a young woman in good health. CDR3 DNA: TGCGCCAGCAGCCAAGTAAAACCCGGGGCGGCCGCAAAACAGCATTTT. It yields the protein CASSQVKPGAAAKQHF.